Each of the 6 T cell receptor beta chains below was sequenced from the same sample in a study of T cell changes during pregnancy in multiple sclerosis. Assay: immunoSEQ multiplex PCR; the TCRdb copy retains only in-frame clones and omits some. The repertoire holds approximately 100,000 clones, with 75% to 95% as singletons. The sequences come from peripheral blood, collected in the second trimester of pregnancy. These receptors all stem from a female donor with multiple sclerosis, enrolled in a pregnancy study.

The chain links TRBV5-5 to TRBJ1-1; D not resolved. Deletions cut 0 bases from V and 6 bases from J, with 3 bases between. The germline V gene encodes CDR1 SGHKS and CDR2 YYEKEE (reference sequence). The CDR3 covers 11 residues. The chain's CDR3 is CASSLASEAFF. The CDR3 bases are TGTGCCAGCAGCTTGGCGTCTGAAGCTTTCTTT.

V and J are TRBV5-4 and TRBJ2-5, with TRBD2 identical over 8 bases. Germline V CDR1 and CDR2: SGHNT, YYREEE (reference sequence). Losses at the gene ends were 4 bases for V and 2 bases for J; bases not matched to a gene: 7. CDR3 length: 15 amino acids. The CDR3 DNA follows: TGTGCCAGCAGCGGCGGACTAGCTCAACAAGAGACCCAGTACTTC. It is translated as CASSGGLAQQETQYF. Full variable domain (remainder filled in from reference TRBV5-4 and TRBJ2-5): ETGVTQSPTHLIKTRGQQVTLRCSSQSGHNTVSWYQQALGQGPQFIFQYYREEENGRGNFPPRFSGLQFPNYSSELNVNALELDDSALYLCASSGGLAQQETQYFGPGTRLLVL.

This rearrangement joins TRBV28 to TRBJ1-5; unclear D gene. In germline, CDR1 is MDHEN, CDR2 SYDVKM. V was shortened by 5 bases and J by 3 bases, with 11 bases between the two germline ends. There are 14 residues in the CDR3. CDR3 sequence reads: CASSPPGDNQPQHF. CDR3 nucleotide sequence: TGTGCCAGCAGTCCCCCGGGTGACAATCAGCCCCAGCATTTT.

A single count supports this clone. This sequence joins TRBV6-4 and TRBJ2-3; weak D call: TRBD1 (5 bases). Germline V gene lookup returns CDR1 MRHNA and CDR2 SNTAGT. The ends were cut back, 0 bases at V and 7 bases at J, with 14 bases in the middle. The CDR3 runs to 15 residues. The CDR3 DNA sequence: TGTGCCAGCAGTGACTCGATCGGCGGACAAAATACGCAGTATTTT. Its translation: CASSDSIGGQNTQYF.

The V gene is TRBV11-3, the J gene TRBJ2-1; 7 positions match TRBD2. V was clipped by 2 bases and J by 0 bases; unmatched bases: 10. The CDR3 is 18 amino acids. Germline V lookup: CDR1 SGHNT, CDR2 YENEEA. The CDR3 loop reads CASSLRSGNRRSYNEQFF. Here the CDR3 DNA reads TGTGCCAGCAGCTTAAGGAGCGGGAACCGACGCTCCTACAATGAGCAGTTCTTC.

This rearrangement joins TRBV25-1 to TRBJ2-5; D gene unclear. The V end lost 6 bases, the J end lost 4 bases, and 12 bases lay between the germline ends. CDR1 and CDR2 (germline): MGHDK, SYGVNS. The CDR3 covers 13 residues. DNA for the CDR3: TGTGCCAGCAGGCCGCCCGGGTTAGAGACCCAGTACTTC. Encoded protein: CASRPPGLETQYF.